The 28 T cell receptor beta chains below were found in one sample sequenced in a study of blood T cell repertoires in COVID-19. The method was immunoSEQ multiplex PCR; TCRdb's version includes in-frame clones alone and lacks a portion of them. The sample holds 60,000 to 95,000 clones; about 90% are singletons and the top ten take approximately 5.3%. Material for sequencing was peripheral blood. These receptors all come from a human donor in a cohort sampled during active COVID-19.

DNA for the CDR3: TGTGCCAGCAGTTACTCGTGGGGACAGGGGTCCAATGAGCAGTTCTTC. Encoded protein: CASSYSWGQGSNEQFF. The chain recombines TRBV6-5 with TRBJ2-1, with 10 bases identical to TRBD1. This CDR3 has 16 amino acids. Germline values: CDR1 MNHEY, CDR2 SVGAGI. V trimming: 0 bases; J trimming: 6 bases; junction bases outside the gene matches: 5.

The chain recombines TRBV3-1 (or the pseudogene TRBV3-2) with TRBJ1-2; D perhaps matches TRBD1 (5 bases). The CDR3 loop spans 15 amino acids. Deletions cut 0 bases from V and 4 bases from J, with 12 bases between. CDR1 is LGHDT and CDR2 is YNNKEL in the germline V gene (reference sequence). CDR3 in amino acids: CASSQDRAFTYGYTF. CDR3 in DNA: TGTGCCAGCAGCCAAGACAGGGCGTTTACCTATGGCTACACCTTC.

CDR3 DNA: TGTGCCAGCAGCTTCCCTACTTACGGGTTGAACACTGAAGCTTTCTTT. Its translation: CASSFPTYGLNTEAFF. The V gene is TRBV7-2, the J gene TRBJ1-1; D remains unclear. Germline assignment: CDR1 SGHTA and CDR2 FQGNSA. The CDR3 runs 16 residues. The V and J ends lost 3 bases and 0 bases respectively, with 14 bases between them.

The chain uses TRBV27 and TRBJ1-2; maybe TRBD1 (6 bases). V was shortened by 6 bases and J by 2 bases, with 16 bases between the two germline ends. The CDR3 is 15 amino acids. Per germline, CDR1 MNHEY and CDR2 SMNVEV (reference sequence). CDR3 in DNA: TGTGCCAGCAGGGCGTGGGGGGGGGCAAACTATGGCTACACCTTC. It specifies CASRAWGGANYGYTF.

V is TRBV7-2 and J is TRBJ2-5, with D perhaps TRBD1 (6 bases). CDR3 size: 13 residues. Germline values: CDR1 SGHTA, CDR2 FQGNSA. V was shortened by 3 bases and J by 4 bases, with 9 bases between the two germline ends. The CDR3 is CASSFQGGETQYF. The CDR3 nucleotides read TGTGCCAGCAGCTTCCAAGGGGGAGAGACCCAGTACTTC.

In its sample, this clone was seen a few times. The V and J genes are TRBV6-2 or TRBV6-3 and TRBJ2-1, with TRBD1 matching over 8 bases. The germline V gene has CDR1 MNHEY and CDR2 SVGEGT. V was pared by 1 base and J by 5 bases, with 1 base of the junction left unmatched. This CDR3 has 14 amino acids. DNA of the CDR3: TGTGCCAGCAGTTACTGGGGACAGGACAATGAGCAGTTCTTC. Translating it yields CASSYWGQDNEQFF.

The gene calls are TRBV6-2 or TRBV6-3 and TRBJ1-2, with 9 bases that match TRBD1. V was clipped by 6 bases and J by 6 bases; unmatched bases: 14. CDR3 length equals 16 residues. Germline CDR1 and CDR2: MNHEY and SVGEGT. CDR3 nucleotides: TGTGCCAGCAGCCCCGGCGGGACAGGGATATTGAATGGCTACACCTTC. This translates into CASSPGGTGILNGYTF.

This sequence joins TRBV7-3 and TRBJ2-1; D ambiguous. The germline gives CDR1 SGHTA, CDR2 FQGTGA. This CDR3 contains 14 residues. Trimming shortened V by 2 bases and J by 2 bases, and 7 bases separated the two germline ends. The CDR3 nucleotides are TGTGCCAGCAGCTTATCAGGCACCTACAATGAGCAGTTCTTC. Its translation is CASSLSGTYNEQFF.

This clone appeared a single time. The V call is TRBV27, the J call TRBJ1-5; 8 bases map to TRBD1. CDR3 length: 15 amino acids. Germline lookup yields CDR1 MNHEY and CDR2 SMNVEV (reference sequence). Trimming took 3 bases from V and 3 from J; bases not matched to a gene: 4. The CDR3 coding sequence is TGTGCCAGCAGTTTGGGGGACAGGATCAATCAGCCCCAGCATTTT. Amino acid sequence: CASSLGDRINQPQHF.

This chain links TRBV11-2 with TRBJ1-6, with 7 bases fitting TRBD1. Germline V gene lookup returns CDR1 SGHAT and CDR2 FQNNGV. The CDR3 contains 14 residues. V was clipped by 6 bases and J by 9 bases; unmatched bases: 8. CDR3 sequence reads: CASSEQGTFSPLHF. The CDR3 DNA sequence: TGTGCCAGCAGTGAACAGGGGACCTTTTCACCCCTCCACTTT.

The chain carries TRBV7-2 and TRBJ2-7; 11 bases line up with TRBD2. Per the germline V gene, CDR1 is SGHTA and CDR2 is FQGNSA. The CDR3 length is 15 residues. The J segment lost 1 base and the V segment lost 4 bases, leaving 3 bases of the junction unmatched. The chain's CDR3 is CASSSTSGVSYEQYF. DNA of the CDR3: TGTGCCAGCAGCTCGACTAGCGGGGTTTCCTACGAGCAGTACTTC.

The chain combines TRBV7-9 with TRBJ1-1; D is unresolved. CDR3 length: 13 amino acids. V shed 5 bases and J shed 0 bases, with 7 bases lying between them. Germline CDR1 is SEHNR and CDR2 is FQNEAQ (reference sequence). CDR3 sequence (DNA): TGTGCCAGCAGCGTCGACATGAACACTGAAGCTTTCTTT. Protein product: CASSVDMNTEAFF.

The count of this clone is one. This chain connects TRBV5-1 to TRBJ2-1; 7 bases are shared with TRBD2. With V trimmed by 2 bases and J by 4 bases, 3 bases remained unmatched. CDR3 length: 14 residues. Germline V gene sequence: CDR1 SGHRS, CDR2 YFSETQ. Written as DNA, the CDR3 is TGCGCCAGCAGCTTAGCGGGGCCTTACAATGAGCAGTTCTTC. It specifies CASSLAGPYNEQFF. Full variable domain (outside the CDR3, taken from reference TRBV5-1 and TRBJ2-1): KAGVTQTPRYLIKTRGQQVTLSCSPISGHRSVSWYQQTPGQGLQFLFEYFSETQRNKGNFPGRFSGRQFSNSRSEMNVSTLELGDSALYLCASSLAGPYNEQFFGPGTRLTVL.

V and J are TRBV9 and TRBJ1-3; D gene ambiguous. V lost 3 bases, J lost 0 bases, and 4 bases lay in between. Per germline, CDR1 SGDLS and CDR2 YYNGEE. This CDR3 region has 13 residues. The CDR3 DNA sequence: TGTGCCAGCAGCGCGGTCTCTGGAAACACCATATATTTT. Translation: CASSAVSGNTIYF.

This chain joins TRBV24-1 and TRBJ2-2; 7 nucleotides line up with TRBD1. CDR1 and CDR2 from the germline V gene are KGHDR and SFDVKD. V lost 3 bases to trimming and J lost 3 bases; unmatched junction nucleotides: 3. The CDR3 sequence is 15 residues long. The CDR3 reads CATSDAGTDTGELFF. In DNA form, the CDR3 reads TGTGCCACCAGTGATGCCGGGACAGACACCGGGGAGCTGTTTTTT.

The chain couples TRBV5-4 to TRBJ2-5, with D maybe TRBD2 (6 bases). Trimming took off 0 bases at V and 5 bases at J, with 17 bases between the two ends. CDR3 size: 16 residues. From germline, CDR1 is SGHNT and CDR2 YYREEE (reference sequence). In DNA form, the CDR3 reads TGTGCCAGCAGCTTGGCCGGGAGTGGACCTAGGGAGACCCAGTACTTC. It is translated as CASSLAGSGPRETQYF. The complete variable domain, with remaining parts taken from reference TRBV5-4 and TRBJ2-5, reads ETGVTQSPTHLIKTRGQQVTLRCSSQSGHNTVSWYQQALGQGPQFIFQYYREEENGRGNFPPRFSGLQFPNYSSELNVNALELDDSALYLCASSLAGSGPRETQYFGPGTRLLVL.

The chain joins TRBV18 to TRBJ1-1, with 8 positions matching TRBD1. CDR3 length: 17 residues. Looked up from germline, CDR1 is KGHSH and CDR2 is LQKENI. The V and J ends lost 0 bases and 2 bases, in that order; junction bases with no gene match: 8. The CDR3 reads CASSPPGTGDYNTEAFF. The CDR3, as DNA: TGTGCCAGCTCACCACCGGGGACAGGAGACTATAACACTGAAGCTTTCTTT.

The sample holds one count of this clone. V usage is TRBV6-2 or TRBV6-3 and J usage is TRBJ2-3; 12 bases are shared with TRBD2. Looked up from germline, CDR1 is MNHEY and CDR2 is SVGEGT. V was clipped by 6 bases and J by 5 bases; unmatched bases: 9. The CDR3 consists of 16 residues. The CDR3 sequence: CASSSRLAGALDTQYF. DNA for the CDR3: TGTGCCAGCAGCTCAAGACTAGCGGGGGCACTAGATACGCAGTATTTT.

This chain uses TRBV19 with TRBJ1-5; no definite D call. The CDR3 contains 14 residues. CDR1 and CDR2 (germline): LNHDA, SQIVND (reference sequence). Trimming took 3 bases from V and 9 from J, leaving 15 bases between them. The CDR3 region is CASSMNGGRMPQHF. CDR3 nucleotide sequence: TGTGCCAGTAGTATGAATGGAGGGAGGATGCCCCAGCATTTT.

The rearrangement uses TRBV29-1 and TRBJ1-2; 7 bases are shared with TRBD1. Germline CDR1 and CDR2: SQVTM and ANQGSEA. The CDR3 contains 11 residues. The ends lost 8 bases at V and 4 bases at J; junction bases unmatched: 4. CDR3 sequence (DNA): TGCAGCACCGGGACAGTCTATGGCTACACCTTC. Amino acid sequence: CSTGTVYGYTF.

The chain recombines TRBV6-5 with TRBJ1-1; D ambiguous. CDR3 length: 14 amino acids. Trimming pared 2 bases from V and 0 bases from J, leaving 7 bases between. Per the germline V gene, CDR1 is MNHEY and CDR2 is SVGAGI. The CDR3 DNA reads TGTGCCAGCAGTTACCAGGCAGTGAACACTGAAGCTTTCTTT. Amino acids: CASSYQAVNTEAFF.

V and J are TRBV5-4 and TRBJ2-3; 9 nucleotides align to TRBD2. CDR1 is SGHNT, CDR2 YYREEE, per germline (reference sequence). With 4 bases clipped from V and 5 bases from J, the junction kept 11 bases outside the gene matches. The CDR3 totals 16 residues. The CDR3 bases are TGTGCCAGCAGCCCCCTGCGCGGGGGGGCCAAAGATACGCAGTATTTT. This gives the protein CASSPLRGGAKDTQYF. Filled out from reference TRBV5-4 and TRBJ2-3, the complete variable domain reads ETGVTQSPTHLIKTRGQQVTLRCSSQSGHNTVSWYQQALGQGPQFIFQYYREEENGRGNFPPRFSGLQFPNYSSELNVNALELDDSALYLCASSPLRGGAKDTQYFGPGTRLTVL.

The J gene is TRBJ2-1, the V gene TRBV18; D may be TRBD2 (5 bases). Trimming shortened V by 0 bases and J by 3 bases, and 9 bases separated the two germline ends. The CDR3 totals 15 residues. CDR1 KGHSH and CDR2 LQKENI come from the germline V gene. The CDR3: CASSPPAGVYNEQFF. The CDR3, as DNA: TGTGCCAGCTCACCACCGGCCGGGGTCTACAATGAGCAGTTCTTC.

This clone was counted a single time. Other DNA variants within this sample encode the same CDR3. V gene TRBV7-9 combines with J gene TRBJ1-2; D unclear. The V gene's germline CDR1 is SEHNR and CDR2 FQNEAQ (reference sequence). Trimming removed 1 base from V and 2 bases from J, with 11 bases in between. The CDR3 spans 15 residues. The CDR3 loop reads CASSLGGSLNYGYTF. CDR3 DNA sequence: TGTGCCAGCAGCTTAGGCGGCAGCCTCAACTATGGCTACACCTTC.

The rearrangement uses TRBV5-1 and TRBJ1-1, with 7 bases identical to TRBD1. This CDR3 has 18 residues. V lost 4 bases, J lost 1 base, and 16 bases stayed unmatched. Per germline, CDR1 SGHRS and CDR2 YFSETQ. The CDR3 DNA reads as TGCGCCAGCAGCAGAGGTCTAGGAGGGGGCGCCGGGAACACTGAAGCTTTCTTT. Translated: CASSRGLGGGAGNTEAFF.

The chain employs TRBV6-5 and TRBJ2-7; the match to TRBD2 covers 9 bases. The CDR3 is made up of 15 amino acids. The V and J ends lost 7 bases and 0 bases, in that order; junction bases with no gene match: 7. Germline CDR1 reads MNHEY; CDR2 reads SVGAGI. CDR3 sequence: CASTQGLAFSYEQYF. In DNA form, the CDR3 reads TGTGCCAGCACCCAGGGACTAGCCTTCTCCTACGAGCAGTACTTC.

The chain joins TRBV6-6 to TRBJ1-1; D might be TRBD1 (5 bases). The CDR3 runs to 15 residues. Germline CDR1 reads MNHNY; CDR2 reads SVGAGI (reference sequence). V was trimmed by 2 bases and J by 6 bases, leaving 16 bases between them. This CDR3 is CASSYSPRGTPEAFF. CDR3 DNA: TGTGCCAGCAGTTACAGCCCGCGGGGCACTCCTGAAGCTTTCTTT.

This rearrangement joins TRBV7-9 to TRBJ2-5, with D possibly matching TRBD2 (5 bases). The germline V gene has CDR1 SEHNR and CDR2 FQNEAQ (reference sequence). V gave up 4 bases and J gave up 2 bases, with 11 bases separating them. The CDR3 is made up of 14 amino acids. CDR3 in amino acids: CASSSHGGQETQYF. The CDR3 coding sequence is TGTGCCAGCAGCTCCCATGGAGGTCAAGAGACCCAGTACTTC.